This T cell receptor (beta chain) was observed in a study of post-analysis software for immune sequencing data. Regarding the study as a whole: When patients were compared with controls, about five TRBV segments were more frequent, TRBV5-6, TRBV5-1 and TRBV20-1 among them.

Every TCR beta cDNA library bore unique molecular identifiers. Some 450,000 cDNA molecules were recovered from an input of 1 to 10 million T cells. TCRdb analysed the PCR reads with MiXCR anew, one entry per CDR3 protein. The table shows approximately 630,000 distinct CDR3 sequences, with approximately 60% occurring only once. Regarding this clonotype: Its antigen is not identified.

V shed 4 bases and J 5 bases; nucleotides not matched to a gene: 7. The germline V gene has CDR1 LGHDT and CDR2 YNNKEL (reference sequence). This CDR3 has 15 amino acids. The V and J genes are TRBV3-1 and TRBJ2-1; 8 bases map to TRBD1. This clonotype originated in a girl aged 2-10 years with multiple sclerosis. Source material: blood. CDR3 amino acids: CASSLMTGVNNEQFF. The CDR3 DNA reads TGTGCCAGCAGCCTAATGACAGGGGTTAACAATGAGCAGTTCTTC.